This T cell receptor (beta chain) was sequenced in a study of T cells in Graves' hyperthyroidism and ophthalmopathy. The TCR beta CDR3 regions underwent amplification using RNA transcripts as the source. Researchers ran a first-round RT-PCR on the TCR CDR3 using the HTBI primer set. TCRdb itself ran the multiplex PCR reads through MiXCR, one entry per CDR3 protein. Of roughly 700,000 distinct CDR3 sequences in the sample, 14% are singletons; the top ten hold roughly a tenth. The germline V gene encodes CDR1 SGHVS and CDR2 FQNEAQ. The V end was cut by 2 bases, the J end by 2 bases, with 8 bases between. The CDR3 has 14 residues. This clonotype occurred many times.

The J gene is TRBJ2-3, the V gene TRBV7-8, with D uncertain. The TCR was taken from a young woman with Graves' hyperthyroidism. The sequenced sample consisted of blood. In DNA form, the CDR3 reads TGTGCCAGCAGCTTAACGACCTTCACAGATACGCAGTATTTT. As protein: CASSLTTFTDTQYF.